This entry features one TCR beta chain sequence. Its cognate antigen has yet to be identified. The sample holds no much larger clone one base away, and base qualities are not on file. The cohort comprised some 700 healthy bone marrow donors. At the time of sampling, all cohort members were nominally healthy, though unrecorded immune exposures were likely present. CMV serostatus was recorded as positive for around 300 and negative for about 50% of the 666 cohort members, whereas no CMV serostatus was recorded for the donor in question. A peripheral blood sample was provided by each donor, and peripheral blood mononuclear cells were used for TCR beta sequencing. The Qiagen DNeasy Blood Extraction Kit was used to extract genomic DNA from the blood cell samples. V is trimmed back by 4 bases and J by 5 bases, and the junction contains 14 bases that no gene match accounts for. The CDR3 contains 16 residues, cysteine and phenylalanine counted. The read is trimmed to its CDR3 DNA, 48 bases read in frame from base 1. According to the germline V gene, CDR1 reads SQVTM and CDR2 reads ANQGSEA.

This entry belongs to a study of cytomegalovirus exposure and HLA in healthy donors (dated by TCRdb to 2016 to 2017). Turning to the overall study: An earlier analysis of roughly 630 of the donors reported roughly 270 Gb of sequence data and some 120 million unique TCR beta sequences from roughly 200 million T cells. Approximately 300 gigabases of sequencing data and tens of millions of unique TCR sequences made up an early release that covered several hundred HLA-typed donors. Of the roughly 400 genotyped donors, roughly 80% fell in the genetic ancestry cluster associated with self-reported Caucasian donors. The study aimed to test whether signatures of past pathogen exposure could be identified by cataloging public T cell receptors. The study profiled the T cell repertoires of under 850 subjects by immunosequencing and related them to cytomegalovirus serostatus. Besides the first cohort of roughly 660 subjects, a separate validation cohort made up of over a hundred different subjects was used. To predict cytomegalovirus infection status, the study combined high-throughput TCR immunosequencing, statistical association of individual TCRs with disease status, and machine learning. To study patterns of TCR occurrence, a later analysis re-analyzed previously published TCR beta repertoires from 666 donors and added high-resolution HLA genotyping. Rather than drawing on any new phenotypic data, the later analysis identified candidate immune exposures from TCR beta sequences and the way those sequences occurred across donors. An earlier analysis of about 620 of the donors applied high-throughput TCR beta sequencing to assess whether each TCR beta V gene segment acted as functional or pseudogenic. Alongside the repertoire data, information on donor age, sex, ethnicity and CMV serostatus was compiled. In a later genetic analysis, genome-wide SNP genotypes for about three fifths of the roughly 670 donors were used, and that subset was treated as a discovery cohort. Every repertoire in the discovery cohort had been generated on one and the same sequencing platform. Both class I and class II loci were covered by HLA typing, at four-digit resolution. Typing coverage differed by locus: A, B, C, DRB1 and DQB1 were typed in roughly 620-630 donors, DQA1 in about 560, DPA1 in 600 to 610, and DPB1 in approximately 450. Roughly five DR-DQ haplotypes were treated as single units for association and clustering because of strong linkage in the cohort. Among about 400 genotyped donors of the cohort, an average of roughly 230,000 unique TCR beta nucleotide sequences was sequenced per donor, of which roughly 18% were non-productive. The research as a whole found: An earlier analysis of some 560 of the donors showed that most TCR beta V segments appeared in productive rearrangements either about 90% or about 30% of the time, which broadly matched IMGT annotations. In a later genetic analysis, fewer N-insertions in productive TCRs were reported among donors in an Asian-associated ancestry cluster than the roughly 700-donor mean. In a later analysis, the rate of TCR association differed among HLA loci, with DRB1 alleles having the most associated TCRs and HLA-C alleles having the fewest. Sequencing depth was assumed to be roughly uniform across donors in the presence/absence analyses, though that assumption may not hold. According to a later analysis, parvovirus B19, influenza, CMV and Epstein-Barr virus appeared linked to several top co-occurrence clusters. Because HLA typing was unavailable for some donors at each locus, only the typed subset was used in association tests. A group of highly shared sequence variants was considered likely to be a technical artifact of the sequencing pipeline. It was suggested by the authors that the approach could potentially be generalized to other disease states and immunological phenotypes. In a later analysis, about 17,000 TCR beta sequences were associated with specific HLA alleles at a false discovery rate of 0.05. Correlated functional status among segregating V segments might be attributable to linkage disequilibrium, but an unknown experimental factor could not be ruled out. In both the original and validation cohorts, the classifier was reported to diagnose cytomegalovirus status with high specificity and sensitivity. Some IMGT-functional V segments, including TRBV6-2 and TRBV6-3, could not be distinguished by the 87-base-pair reads and were therefore excluded. Across donors, most TCR sequences were observed very rarely, whereas some public TCRs were present in many individuals. In a later analysis, HLA-associated TCR beta chains were found to be more clonally expanded and to have lower generation probabilities than equally common non-associated chains. When HLA alleles, especially DR and DQ, strongly co-occurred, TCR associations were difficult to assign to individual alleles. Because counts were too low, seventeen rarely observed V segments, including chromosome 9 orphons, were excluded from the earlier analysis of 587 of the donors. According to a later analysis, most CMV-associated TCR beta chains appeared to be HLA-restricted, and the HLA associations seemed to be driven largely by CMV exposure. The study gave a list of 150 to 200 TCR beta chains associated with cytomegalovirus. The cohort was sequenced for TCR beta chains only, and without alpha or paired-chain data the features that could be detected were limited. A further reported finding was that TCR beta sequences accurately predicted the HLA-A and HLA-B alleles for most subjects in the first cohort. V-gene and J-gene trimming of TCR beta chains was associated with a missense DCLRE1C variant in a later genetic analysis, and the association was replicated in an independent cohort. In vitro tests confirmed that three of the cytomegalovirus-associated TCR beta chains recognize cytomegalovirus antigens. For the cohort, immune exposure information was limited to CMV serostatus.

Libraries were prepared through the immunoSEQ multiplex PCR assay. The multiplex PCR relied on a mix of 60 forward primers for TCR Vbeta segments and 13 reverse primers for TCR Jbeta segments. Amplification of the CDR3 region of rearranged TCR beta genes was performed with a multiplex PCR assay on genomic DNA. On the Illumina HiSeq System, the amplified TCR beta libraries were sequenced as 87-base-pair reads. For the original study's pipeline: A later analysis tallied some 79 million unique TCR beta chains across the approximately 670 repertoires, and some 10 million of those chains were shared by two or more donors. A nearest-neighbor algorithm error-corrected the raw reads and collapsed the reads into unique sequences, merging closely related sequences to remove PCR and sequencing errors. To assign V, D and J gene segments, CDR3 sequences were aligned to IMGT reference sequences. For a sequence to be retained, a match of at least six nucleotides to both a V gene segment and a J gene segment was required. A rearrangement counted as productive if the CDR3 had no stop codons and remained in frame with V and J, and every other rearrangement counted as non-productive. CDR3 was defined by IMGT convention, running from the second conserved V-encoded cysteine to the conserved J-encoded phenylalanine. The earlier analysis of some 540 of the donors excluded any sequence lacking an unambiguous match to a single V gene segment. In an earlier analysis of roughly 600 of the donors, a V segment was called functional when productive rearrangements were above 56.7%, and segregating when the standard deviation between donors exceeded 5%. A statistical classification framework was built for diagnosing cytomegalovirus status from the catalog of TCR beta chain sequences. In a later analysis, V and J genes were assigned by comparing TCR nucleotide sequences against IMGT/GENE-DB human TR gene sequences. Using the TCRdist pipeline, a later analysis assigned CDR3 sequences along with most-parsimonious VDJ recombination scenarios. In a later analysis, every TCR beta chain was defined by the combination of its CDR3 amino acid sequence and its V-gene family, and reads without a unique V-gene family were dropped. As a way to deal with suspected cross-contamination and a sequencing artifact, a later analysis dropped 592 nucleotide sequences that were highly shared and had low generation probability. A later analysis calculated a clonal expansion index for each public chain from normalized within-repertoire ranks of inferred template counts. In a later analysis, generation probabilities were computed using a VDJ recombination model fitted to out-of-frame rearrangements, and the results were checked against IGoR. A later analysis scored TCR-TCR, TCR-HLA and TCR-CMV co-occurrence with hypergeometric tests, applying a repertoire-size bias correction to TCR pairs. A later analysis estimated false discovery rates by permuting HLA or CMV assignments 20 times. In a later analysis, co-occurring TCRs were grouped using DBSCAN, with TCRdist sequence similarity added in when clustering inside HLA-allele-positive subsets. For co-occurrence clustering, repertoires with fewer than 30,000 or more than 120,000 public chains were excluded, along with five or six repertoires with anomalous nucleotide sharing. TCRdb took this table from immuneACCESS and kept in-frame rearrangements with V and J called. Such tables lack part of the clones; where checked against another copy, unresolved V genes explain under half of the gap, and the rest is unexplained. Clone size and the V and J calls come from that table; the DNA yielded D and trimming. The sample data list more than 85,000 clones, and 63% of these were observed just once. The top ten hold less than 5% of the sample.

Sequencing used PBMCs. Recombination joined TRBV29-1 with TRBJ2-3; 8 of the junction bases match TRBD2. The TCR sequence derives from a human donor in good health. The CDR3 amino acid sequence is: CSVGMARLATQDTQYF. Read as DNA, the sequence is TGCAGCGTTGGTATGGCGAGACTAGCGACCCAAGATACGCAGTATTTT.